This T cell receptor (beta chain) is from a study of T cell responses to AZD1222 COVID-19 vaccine. General study results and limits: Across spike, vaccine-associated CD4 TCRs were found, dominant at 160-218 and 743-854. Spike-specific TCR breadth and depth rose after two AZD1222 doses. A mostly white British donor set with more females was recruited, and clonal diversity was possibly underestimated.

Trimming took off 7 bases at V and 7 bases at J, with 19 bases between the two ends. This CDR3 spans 14 amino acids. The germline V gene encodes CDR1 LNHDA and CDR2 SQIVND (reference sequence). The assay was immunoSEQ multiplex PCR, and TCRdb's table has in-frame clones only and misses some. Among over 100,000 clones listed, roughly 90% were seen once. Note on this clone: Its target is unknown.

The material sequenced was peripheral blood, taken 28 days after the second AZD1222 dose. J is TRBJ1-2 and V is TRBV19; a weak D match, TRBD1 (5 bases). The origin of this receptor is an adult who received the AZD1222 COVID-19 vaccine. This CDR3 is CASTPGQGWGGYTF. The CDR3 bases are TGTGCCAGTACCCCCGGGCAGGGTTGGGGTGGCTACACCTTC.